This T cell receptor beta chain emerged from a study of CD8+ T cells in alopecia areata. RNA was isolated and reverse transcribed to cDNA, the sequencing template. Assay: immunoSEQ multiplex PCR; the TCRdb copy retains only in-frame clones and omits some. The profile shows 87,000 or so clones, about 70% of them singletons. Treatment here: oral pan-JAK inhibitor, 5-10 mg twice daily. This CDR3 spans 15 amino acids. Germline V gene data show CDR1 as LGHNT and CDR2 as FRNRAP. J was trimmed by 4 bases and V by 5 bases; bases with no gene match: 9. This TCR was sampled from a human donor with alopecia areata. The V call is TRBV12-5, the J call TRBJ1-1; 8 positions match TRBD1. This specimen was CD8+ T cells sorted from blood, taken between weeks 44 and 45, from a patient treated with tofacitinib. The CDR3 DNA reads TGTGCTAGTGGTCTCCGGACAGGGAGGGTCACTGAAGCTTTCTTT. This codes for CASGLRTGRVTEAFF. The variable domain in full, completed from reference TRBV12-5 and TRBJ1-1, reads DARVTQTPRHKVTEMGQEVTMRCQPILGHNTVFWYRQTMMQGLELLAYFRNRAPLDDSGMPKDRFSAEMPDATLATLKIQPSEPRDSAVYFCASGLRTGRVTEAFFGQGTRLTVV.